This T cell receptor (beta chain) comes out of a study of blood T cell repertoires in COVID-19. Looking at the study overall: There were acute and convalescent COVID-19 samples, and they came from the United States, Italy and Spain. Sample material is recorded as cDNA or gDNA derived from T cells, B-cell-depleted T cells, or PBMCs.

The J segment lost 4 bases and the V segment lost 1 base, leaving 13 bases of the junction unmatched. Looked up from germline, CDR1 is LGHNA and CDR2 is YSLEER. The CDR3 consists of 18 residues. In the original analysis: Nucleated cell counts were estimated from reference gene primer amplification. The protocol was immunoSEQ multiplex PCR, while the TCRdb copy is restricted to in-frame clones and leaves out a portion. For V, J and clone size, that table is used; D and trimming come from the DNA. The repertoire holds roughly 230,000 clones, with around four fifths as singletons. The chain combines TRBV4-3 with TRBJ1-1; 9 nucleotides align to TRBD1. This sequence was found in a man in his forties with active or convalescent COVID-19. Specimen: peripheral blood. The CDR3 spells CASSQAQGGTGYITEAFF. CDR3 bases: TGCGCCAGCAGCCAAGCTCAGGGAGGGACAGGGTATATCACTGAAGCTTTCTTT.